This record concerns one T cell receptor (beta chain) sequence. The CDR3 contains 14 residues. CDR1 LNHNV and CDR2 YYDKDF come from the germline V gene (reference sequence). The ends were cut back, 0 bases at V and 4 bases at J, with 6 bases in the middle. Generated by immunoSEQ multiplex PCR, the TCRdb table keeps only in-frame clones and is missing some. The sample contains just over 250,000 clones, approximately 88% of which appear only once. This record comes from a study of blood T cell repertoires in COVID-19. Study context: Sample material is recorded as cDNA or gDNA derived from T cells, B-cell-depleted T cells, or PBMCs.

A Seattle source enrolled patients during active infection and followed them longitudinally. The receptor comes from a woman between 70 and 85 years old with COVID-19, enrolled during active disease. The rearrangement joins TRBV15 to TRBJ1-4, with no clear D. The sequencing input was peripheral blood. CDR3 DNA: TGTGCCACCAGCAGAGACGCAGTTAATGAAAAACTGTTTTTT. Protein sequence: CATSRDAVNEKLFF.